A single sample is the source of the 17 T cell receptor beta chains below, sequenced in a study of Tregs in tolerant kidney transplant recipients. The data were produced by immunoSEQ multiplex PCR, yet TCRdb's version contains in-frame clones alone and is incomplete. The data show more than 60,000 clones, 85% to 90% seen once. The material sequenced was CD4+ T cells from blood, taken before the transplant. Source of these receptors: a human donor who received a combined kidney and bone marrow transplant.

This clone was seen a few times. The V and J genes are TRBV5-4 and TRBJ2-3; TRBD2 matches at 7 bases. Germline assignment: CDR1 SGHNT and CDR2 YYREEE (reference sequence). The CDR3 contains 14 residues. V gave up 1 base and J gave up 1 base; unmatched junction bases: 0. CDR3: CASSLREGTDTQYF. The CDR3 DNA is TGTGCCAGCAGCTTGCGGGAGGGCACAGATACGCAGTATTTT. The entire variable domain, with the rest obtained from reference TRBV5-4 and TRBJ2-3, is as follows: ETGVTQSPTHLIKTRGQQVTLRCSSQSGHNTVSWYQQALGQGPQFIFQYYREEENGRGNFPPRFSGLQFPNYSSELNVNALELDDSALYLCASSLREGTDTQYFGPGTRLTVL.

This chain connects TRBV18 to TRBJ1-6, with 7 positions matching TRBD1. Trimming took 6 bases from V and 7 from J; bases not matched to a gene: 6. The CDR3 runs 14 residues. Germline CDR1 KGHSH, CDR2 LQKENI. The CDR3 region has the DNA TGTGCCAGCTCGCCGACAGGGAACAATTCACCCCTCCACTTT. As protein: CASSPTGNNSPLHF.

This sequence joins TRBV19 and TRBJ2-1, with 14 nucleotides matching TRBD2. CDR1 and CDR2 from the germline V gene are LNHDA and SQIVND (reference sequence). J gave up 6 bases and V 3 bases, and 4 bases lay outside the gene matches. The CDR3 totals 16 residues. CDR3 residues: CASSIRTSGGTNEQFF. The CDR3 bases are TGTGCCAGTAGTATCCGGACTAGCGGGGGGACCAATGAGCAGTTCTTC.

The chain carries TRBV7-9 and TRBJ2-7, with a tentative D call TRBD1 (5 bases). The V end was cut by 4 bases, the J end by 2 bases, with 12 bases between. CDR3 length equals 14 residues. The germline gives CDR1 SEHNR, CDR2 FQNEAQ (reference sequence). As DNA, the CDR3 is TGTGCCAGCAGCTATCAGGGCCCAACCTACGAGCAGTACTTC. This sequence encodes CASSYQGPTYEQYF.

This rearrangement joins TRBV5-6 to TRBJ2-1; 9 nucleotides agree with TRBD2. CDR3 size: 16 residues. The J segment lost 3 bases and the V segment lost 0 bases, leaving 4 bases of the junction unmatched. CDR1 is SGHDT and CDR2 is YYEEEE in the germline V gene. CDR3 loop: CASSLGGREGYNEQFF. The CDR3 DNA sequence: TGTGCCAGCAGCTTGGGTGGGCGGGAGGGCTACAATGAGCAGTTCTTC.

V and J are TRBV27 and TRBJ1-1, with D possibly matching TRBD1 (5 bases). Germline loops: CDR1 MNHEY, CDR2 SMNVEV (reference sequence). Trimming left V 3 bases short and J 6 bases short, with 29 bases between. This CDR3 spans 19 amino acids. Here the CDR3 DNA reads TGTGCCAGCAGTTTTAGCAGGTTCGGTCAGGGCGGGAAGGAACCTGAAGCTTTCTTT. Translation: CASSFSRFGQGGKEPEAFF.

This chain links TRBV28 with TRBJ2-7; 8 bases agree with TRBD1. The CDR3 extends over 15 amino acids. Germline V lookup: CDR1 MDHEN, CDR2 SYDVKM. V trimming: 5 bases; J trimming: 3 bases; junction bases outside the gene matches: 9. The CDR3 loop reads CASSDPGTGDYEQYF. DNA for the CDR3: TGTGCCAGCAGTGATCCCGGGACAGGTGACTACGAGCAGTACTTC. Full variable domain (rest looked up from reference TRBV28 and TRBJ2-7): DVKVTQSSRYLVKRTGEKVFLECVQDMDHENMFWYRQDPGLGLRLIYFSYDVKMKEKGDIPEGYSVSREKKERFSLILESASTNQTSMYLCASSDPGTGDYEQYFGPGTRLTVT.

The CDR3 protein is CASSEPGRGVETQYF. In DNA, the CDR3 is TGTGCCAGCAGTGAACCGGGCCGGGGTGTAGAGACCCAGTACTTC. The rearrangement links TRBV25-1 to TRBJ2-5; D might be TRBD2 (5 bases). CDR3 length: 15 amino acids. Germline V gene lookup returns CDR1 MGHDK and CDR2 SYGVNS. V lost 2 bases to trimming and J lost 4 bases, with 14 bases between them.

This sequence joins TRBV30 and TRBJ2-7; TRBD2 is a possible D gene (5 bases). The CDR3 contains 15 residues. Deletions cut 3 bases from V and 2 bases from J, with 17 bases between. Looked up from germline, CDR1 is GTSNPN and CDR2 is SVGIG (reference sequence). CDR3 sequence (DNA): TGTGCCTGGAGAGCCCCGGGCGGGCGCCCCTACGAGCAGTACTTC. Protein product: CAWRAPGGRPYEQYF.

This chain joins TRBV9 and TRBJ1-2; no clear D gene. The V end was cut by 3 bases, the J end by 3 bases, with 15 bases between. CDR1 SGDLS and CDR2 YYNGEE come from the germline V gene. The CDR3 is made up of 15 amino acids. The CDR3 region is CASSGEAGGHYGYTF. In DNA form, the CDR3 reads TGTGCCAGCAGCGGAGAGGCAGGAGGGCACTATGGCTACACCTTC.

The rearrangement links TRBV25-1 to TRBJ1-4; perhaps TRBD1 as D (5 bases). There are 15 residues in the CDR3. Germline-derived CDR1 and CDR2 are MGHDK and SYGVNS. V lost 5 bases and J 4 bases, leaving 14 bases between the germline ends. The DNA of the CDR3 is TGTGCCAGCAGTAGCCGCGGGACTAGTAATGAAAAACTGTTTTTT. Protein product: CASSSRGTSNEKLFF.

The rearrangement links TRBV28 to TRBJ2-7, with D unclear. Trimming took off 7 bases at V and 3 bases at J, with 16 bases between the two ends. The CDR3 loop spans 14 amino acids. Germline V gene sequence: CDR1 MDHEN, CDR2 SYDVKM. This CDR3 reads CASTPRVGSYEQYF. Written as DNA, the CDR3 is TGTGCCAGCACCCCCCGGGTGGGTAGCTACGAGCAGTACTTC.

This chain links TRBV5-1 with TRBJ2-5; 10 positions agree with TRBD1. The CDR3 runs 16 residues. Looked up from germline, CDR1 is SGHRS and CDR2 is YFSETQ. Trimming took 4 bases from V and 2 from J; bases not matched to a gene: 8. The CDR3 sequence: CASSPTGTGAQETQYF. CDR3 nucleotide sequence: TGCGCCAGCAGCCCTACCGGGACAGGGGCACAAGAGACCCAGTACTTC.

The genes are TRBV6-5 and TRBJ2-7, with 10 bases aligning to TRBD1. CDR1 MNHEY and CDR2 SVGAGI come from the germline V gene. The CDR3 spans 15 residues. The V and J ends lost 2 bases and 1 base, in that order; junction bases with no gene match: 2. The CDR3 reads CASSYRDRGSYEQYF. The CDR3 DNA reads TGTGCCAGCAGTTACCGGGACAGGGGTTCCTACGAGCAGTACTTC.

The chain is built from TRBV6-4 and TRBJ2-7; 10 positions agree with TRBD2. Germline-derived CDR1 and CDR2 are MRHNA and SNTAGT. This CDR3 comprises 15 residues. After removal of 2 bases from V and 4 bases from J, the junction contained 5 bases not matched to a gene. The CDR3 loop is CASSDPGTSVYEQYF. The CDR3 coding sequence is TGTGCCAGCAGTGACCCGGGGACTAGCGTTTACGAGCAGTACTTC.

CDR3 in amino acids: CASSSSLAGHTDTQYF. The CDR3 DNA sequence: TGTGCCAGCAGCTCCAGTCTAGCGGGCCACACAGATACGCAGTATTTT. This chain uses TRBV7-9 with TRBJ2-3; 8 bases match TRBD2. This CDR3 comprises 16 residues. The trim removed 4 bases at V and 2 bases at J, leaving 8 bases unmatched. Germline V gives CDR1 SEHNR, CDR2 FQNEAQ (reference sequence).

This clone was recorded once. The chain joins TRBV14 to TRBJ2-5, with 8 bases fitting TRBD1. V gave up 3 bases and J gave up 8 bases; unmatched junction bases: 11. Germline V CDR1 and CDR2: SGHDN, FVKESK. The CDR3 runs to 15 residues. This CDR3 is CASSHRTGPIGTQYF. CDR3 in DNA: TGTGCCAGCAGCCACAGGACAGGGCCTATCGGAACCCAGTACTTC.